A single sample is the source of the 9 T cell receptor beta chains below, sequenced in a study of blood T cell repertoires in COVID-19. Only in-frame clones appear in the TCRdb table, and some are missing; sequencing was by immunoSEQ multiplex PCR. Of about 120,000 clones listed, 90% are singletons. The sample was peripheral blood. These receptors all come from a woman in her sixties with COVID-19, enrolled during active disease.

This chain joins TRBV6-6 and TRBJ2-1, with 9 bases aligning to TRBD1. Germline CDR1 is MNHNY and CDR2 is SVGAGI (reference sequence). V trimming: 7 bases; J trimming: 6 bases; junction bases outside the gene matches: 4. The CDR3 is 13 residues long. CDR3 protein: CASIGQGSNEQFF. The CDR3 nucleotides are TGTGCCAGCATAGGACAGGGGAGCAATGAGCAGTTCTTC.

The J gene is TRBJ1-3, the V gene TRBV7-2, with D maybe TRBD1 (6 bases). The germline CDR1 and CDR2 sequences are SGHTA and FQGNSA. The length of the CDR3 is 11 residues. CDR3 amino acids: CAGASGNTIYF. CDR3 DNA: TGTGCGGGGGCCTCTGGAAACACCATATATTTT.

The V and J genes are TRBV3-1 (or the pseudogene TRBV3-2) and TRBJ2-5; perhaps TRBD1 as D (6 bases). This CDR3 has 13 amino acids. The V end lost 3 bases, the J end lost 8 bases, and 13 bases lay between the germline ends. Germline V gene sequence: CDR1 LGHDT, CDR2 YNNKEL (reference sequence). The CDR3 bases are TGTGCCAGCAGCCACTCGGGACAATTAACCCAGTACTTC. It is translated as CASSHSGQLTQYF.

This chain uses TRBV5-4 with TRBJ1-1; perhaps TRBD1 as D (6 bases). Per germline, CDR1 SGHNT and CDR2 YYREEE (reference sequence). V dropped 0 bases and J dropped 1 base, with 7 bases sitting between them. The CDR3 runs to 14 residues. The CDR3 DNA sequence: TGTGCCAGCAGCTTGGGACAGGAGAACACTGAAGCTTTCTTT. This codes for CASSLGQENTEAFF.

The V call is TRBV6-2 or TRBV6-3, the J call TRBJ1-5; tentatively, D is TRBD1 (6 bases). The CDR3 is made up of 15 amino acids. Germline assignment: CDR1 MNHEY and CDR2 SVGEGT. The V end was cut by 0 bases, the J end by 11 bases, with 17 bases between. CDR3 DNA: TGTGCCAGCAGTTACTCTAAGACGGGGGGGCTGGCCCAGCATTTT. It is translated as CASSYSKTGGLAQHF.

The chain recombines TRBV7-8 with TRBJ2-3; TRBD1 aligns across 11 bases. Germline loops: CDR1 SGHVS, CDR2 FQNEAQ. This CDR3 is 15 amino acids long. Trimming cost V 5 bases and J 3 bases; bases outside gene matches: 4. CDR3 in DNA: TGTGCCAGCAGCCACCGGGACAGGGGGACAGATACGCAGTATTTT. Its protein is CASSHRDRGTDTQYF.

The J gene is TRBJ1-6, the V gene TRBV7-9; D uncertain. This CDR3 is 15 amino acids long. V gave up 2 bases and J gave up 4 bases, with 9 bases separating them. In germline, CDR1 is SEHNR, CDR2 FQNEAQ (reference sequence). The CDR3 DNA follows: TGTGCCAGCAGCTTAACGGTCCCTTATAATTCACCCCTCCACTTT. Protein: CASSLTVPYNSPLHF.

V and J are TRBV7-2 and TRBJ1-4; D unclear. The ends were cut back, 5 bases at V and 2 bases at J, with 6 bases in the middle. The V gene's germline CDR1 is SGHTA and CDR2 FQGNSA. The CDR3 is 13 amino acids. The CDR3 nucleotides read TGTGCCAGCAGCCCCCTGACTAATGAAAAACTGTTTTTT. This codes for CASSPLTNEKLFF.

This sequence joins TRBV7-3 and TRBJ1-1; 11 bases line up with TRBD1. Germline loops: CDR1 SGHTA, CDR2 FQGTGA. This CDR3 is 15 amino acids long. J gave up 7 bases and V 5 bases, and 9 bases lay outside the gene matches. CDR3 region: CASSLGQGASVEAFF. The CDR3, as DNA: TGTGCCAGCAGCCTCGGACAGGGGGCAAGTGTTGAAGCTTTCTTT.